This T cell receptor (beta chain) was recovered during a study of tumor and adjacent non-tumor tissue in lung cancer. About the study: Samples averaged about 4.3 million productive TCRbeta reads each. Points from the study as a whole: Tumor repertoires had a smaller top 100 clone share than normal lung. Tumor tissue had significantly higher TCR diversity than normal lung.

This CDR3 is 13 amino acids long. With 4 bases removed from V and 7 bases from J, the gap between germline ends came to 14 bases. Germline lookup yields CDR1 SGHDT and CDR2 YYEEEE. No cell sorting was done before RNA was extracted from the tissue. Donors were chemotherapy-naive, newly diagnosed lung cancer surgical patients in China, August–late 2014. Three rounds of nested PCR, following a modified ARM-PCR protocol, produced the TCRbeta library. TCRdb independently ran MiXCR on the multiplex PCR reads; one entry per CDR3 protein. The sample has 200,000 to 250,000 distinct CDR3 sequences; 71% are singletons. Comment on this clonotype: Antigen unknown. This is likely a read error, given that the CDR3 carries no conserved phenylalanine or tryptophan at its end.

Sequencing was performed on lung tumor tissue. This sequence was found in a man in his sixties with non-small cell lung cancer. This chain uses TRBV5-6 with TRBJ1-2; D is undetermined. The CDR3, as DNA: TGTGCCAGCAGCCAATCGAGAGTCCTTGGCTACACCCTC. Translating it yields CASSQSRVLGYTL.